Included here is one T cell receptor beta chain sequence, with context. As handled by the study authors: Estimation of nucleated cell counts relied on the amplification of reference gene primers. Assay used: immunoSEQ multiplex PCR; TCRdb lists only in-frame clones, some missing. D and trimming come from the DNA, and the V and J calls and clone size come from that table. Seen here are under 150,000 clones, 90% observed once, and the top ten hold approximately 4.5%. V was pared by 4 bases and J by 4 bases, with 7 bases of the junction left unmatched. CDR3 size: 16 residues. The V gene's germline CDR1 is LGHDT and CDR2 YNNKEL (reference sequence). These data belong to a study of blood T cell repertoires in COVID-19. Background on the study: Researchers got acute and convalescent COVID-19 samples from the United States, Italy and Spain. Sources were T cells, B-cell-depleted T cells, or PBMCs; the material itself was cDNA or gDNA.

Material: peripheral blood. The sequence came from a woman aged 50 to 65 with acute or convalescent COVID-19. The chain employs TRBV3-1 (or the pseudogene TRBV3-2) and TRBJ2-1; 10 bases agree with TRBD2. The CDR3 region has the DNA TGTGCCAGCAGCCCTAGCGGGAGCGCGGGGTACAATGAGCAGTTCTTC. It codes for CASSPSGSAGYNEQFF.